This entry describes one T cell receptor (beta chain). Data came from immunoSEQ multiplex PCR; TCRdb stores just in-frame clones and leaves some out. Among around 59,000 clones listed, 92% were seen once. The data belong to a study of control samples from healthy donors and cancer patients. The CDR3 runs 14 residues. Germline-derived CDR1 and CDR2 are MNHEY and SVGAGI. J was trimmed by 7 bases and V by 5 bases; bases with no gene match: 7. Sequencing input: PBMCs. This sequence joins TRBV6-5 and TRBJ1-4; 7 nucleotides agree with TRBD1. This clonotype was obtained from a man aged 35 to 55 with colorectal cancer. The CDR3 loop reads CASSTSGTAEKLFF. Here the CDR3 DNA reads TGTGCCAGCAGTACATCCGGGACAGCTGAAAAACTGTTTTTT.